This TCR beta chain came from a study of T cells after somatic rescue of genetic block. Clones were sequenced by immunoSEQ multiplex PCR, and TCRdb holds only the in-frame ones, with some missing. This table holds 70,000 to 85,000 clones, approximately 91% found once. This TCR derives from a man aged 30 to 39. Sequenced input: peripheral blood mononuclear cells (PBMCs).

This CDR3 reads CASSPRGGLAGGSGELFF. Here the CDR3 DNA reads TGTGCCAGCAGCCCTCGCGGGGGACTAGCGGGAGGCTCCGGGGAGCTGTTTTTT. The genes are TRBV28 and TRBJ2-2, with 15 bases matching TRBD2. Germline CDR1 is MDHEN and CDR2 is SYDVKM. The junction had 11 bases not matched to a gene; V was cut back by 6 bases and J by 6 bases. The CDR3 covers 18 residues.